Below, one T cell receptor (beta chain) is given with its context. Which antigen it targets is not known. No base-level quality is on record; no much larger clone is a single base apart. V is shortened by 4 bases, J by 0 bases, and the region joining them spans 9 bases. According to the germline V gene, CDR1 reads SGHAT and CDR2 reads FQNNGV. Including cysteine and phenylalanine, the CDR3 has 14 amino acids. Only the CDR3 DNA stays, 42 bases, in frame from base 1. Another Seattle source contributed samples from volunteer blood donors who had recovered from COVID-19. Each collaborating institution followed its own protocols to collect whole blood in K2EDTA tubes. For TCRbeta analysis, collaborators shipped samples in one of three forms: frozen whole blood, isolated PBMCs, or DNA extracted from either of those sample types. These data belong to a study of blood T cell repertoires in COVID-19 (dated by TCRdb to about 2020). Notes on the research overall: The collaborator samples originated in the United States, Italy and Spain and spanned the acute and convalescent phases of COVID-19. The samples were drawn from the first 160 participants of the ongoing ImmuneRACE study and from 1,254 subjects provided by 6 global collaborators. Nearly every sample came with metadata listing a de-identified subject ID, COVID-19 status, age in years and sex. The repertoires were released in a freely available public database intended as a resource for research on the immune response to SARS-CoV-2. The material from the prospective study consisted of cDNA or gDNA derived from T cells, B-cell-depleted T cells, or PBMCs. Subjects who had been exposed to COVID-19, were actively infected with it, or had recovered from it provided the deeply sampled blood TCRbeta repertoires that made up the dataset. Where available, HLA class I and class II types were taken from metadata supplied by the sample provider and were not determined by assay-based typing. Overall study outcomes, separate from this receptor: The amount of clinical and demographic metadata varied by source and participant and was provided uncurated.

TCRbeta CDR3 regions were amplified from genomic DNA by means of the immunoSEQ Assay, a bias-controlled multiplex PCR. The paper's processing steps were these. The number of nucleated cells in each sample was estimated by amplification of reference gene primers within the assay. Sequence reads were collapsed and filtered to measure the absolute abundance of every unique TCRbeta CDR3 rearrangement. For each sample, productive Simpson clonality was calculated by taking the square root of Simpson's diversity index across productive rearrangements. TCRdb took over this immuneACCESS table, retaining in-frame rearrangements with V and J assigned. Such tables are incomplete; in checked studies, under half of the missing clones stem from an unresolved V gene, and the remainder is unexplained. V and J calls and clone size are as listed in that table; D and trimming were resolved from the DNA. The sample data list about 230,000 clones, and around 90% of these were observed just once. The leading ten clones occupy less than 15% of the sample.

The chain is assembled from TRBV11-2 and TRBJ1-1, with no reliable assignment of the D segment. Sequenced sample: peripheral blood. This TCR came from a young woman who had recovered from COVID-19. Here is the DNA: TGTGCCAGCAGCTCGGGAGGGATGAACACTGAAGCTTTCTTT. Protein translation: CASSSGGMNTEAFF.